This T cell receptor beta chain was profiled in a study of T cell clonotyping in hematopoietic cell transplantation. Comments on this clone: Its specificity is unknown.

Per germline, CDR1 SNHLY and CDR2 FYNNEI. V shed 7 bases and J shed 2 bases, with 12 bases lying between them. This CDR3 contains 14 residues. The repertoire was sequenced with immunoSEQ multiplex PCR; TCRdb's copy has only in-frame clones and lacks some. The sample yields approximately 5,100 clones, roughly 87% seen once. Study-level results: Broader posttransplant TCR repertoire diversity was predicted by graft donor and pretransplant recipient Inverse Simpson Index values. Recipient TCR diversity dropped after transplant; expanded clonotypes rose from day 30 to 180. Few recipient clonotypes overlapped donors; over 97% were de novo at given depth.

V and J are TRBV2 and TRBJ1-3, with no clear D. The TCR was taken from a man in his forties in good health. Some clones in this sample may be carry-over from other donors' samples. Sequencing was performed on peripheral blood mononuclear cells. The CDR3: CASTVGRAGNTIYF. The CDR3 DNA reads TGTGCCAGCACAGTCGGGAGAGCTGGAAACACCATATATTTT.